This paragraph reports one T cell receptor beta chain. The data derive from a study of tumor-infiltrating lymphocytes in oesophageal squamous cell carcinoma. TCRdb independently ran MiXCR on the PCR reads; one entry per CDR3 protein. The table shows tens of thousands of distinct CDR3 sequences, with around 34% occurring only once. Germline CDR1 SGHVS, CDR2 FNYEAQ. V lost 1 base to trimming and J lost 4 bases, with 6 bases between them. This CDR3 spans 13 amino acids. The J gene is TRBJ2-3, the V gene TRBV7-6; no definite D call. This sequence was found in a female donor with esophageal squamous cell carcinoma. What was sequenced was esophageal tumor tissue. CDR3 region: CASSLEYPDTQYF. The CDR3 coding sequence is TGTGCCAGCAGCTTAGAGTATCCAGATACGCAGTATTTT. The full variable domain, with the rest looked up from reference TRBV7-6 and TRBJ2-3, is GAGVSQSPRYKVTKRGQDVALRCDPISGHVSLYWYRQALGQGPEFLTYFNYEAQQDKSGLPNDRFSAERPEGSISTLTIQRTEQRDSAMYRCASSLEYPDTQYFGPGTRLTVL.